This T cell receptor beta chain was captured by sequencing in a study of memory CD4+ T cells and cytomegalovirus serostatus. Study results and caveats: A US-trained random forest predicted CMV serostatus with median AUC around 0.9. Each of approximately 70 CMV-associated TCRbeta sequences occurred in one to five individuals.

Germline V CDR1 and CDR2: SGHDT, YYEEEE. This CDR3 is 14 amino acids long. V lost 4 bases to trimming and J lost 2 bases, with 13 bases between them. Sequencing was performed with immunoSEQ multiplex PCR; in TCRdb, only in-frame clones are kept and a portion is missing. The data show over 35,000 clones, around 79% seen once. This clone was observed a handful of times. Its antigen is as yet unknown. Single viable CD3+CD4+CD8-CD45RO+ cells were sorted as the memory CD4+ T cells. Serostatus was set by detecting CMV pp150, pp28, p38, p52 IgG. CD4+ T cells were isolated by positive magnetic selection. The specimen sequenced was memory CD4+ T cells from blood. The V and J genes are TRBV5-6 and TRBJ2-7; D is perhaps TRBD1 or TRBD2 (6 bases each). This receptor was taken from an adult in good health and CMV-seronegative. CDR3 in DNA: TGTGCCAGCAGCCTTTGGGGGGACACCTACGAGCAGTACTTC. Residues: CASSLWGDTYEQYF. Based on the CDR3 plus reference TRBV5-6 and TRBJ2-7, the full variable domain is DAGVTQSPTHLIKTRGQQVTLRCSPKSGHDTVSWYQQALGQGPQFIFQYYEEEERQRGNFPDRFSGHQFPNYSSELNVNALLLGDSALYLCASSLWGDTYEQYFGPGTRLTVT.